These 11 T cell receptor beta chains were sequenced from one sample in a study. The sorted Tregs were CD4+CD25+CD127-/low cells. TCRdb reprocessed the 5' RACE reads with MiXCR, giving one entry per CDR3 protein. This sample has more than 55,000 distinct CDR3 sequences; roughly 28% occur once, and the top ten carry roughly 2.2%. The specimen was tumor-infiltrating Tregs sorted from the breast tumor. All receptors come from a female donor with breast cancer.

This clonotype has a handful of counts. This chain links TRBV6-1 with TRBJ1-5; TRBD1 agrees at 9 bases. The trim removed 5 bases at V and 0 bases at J, leaving 14 bases unmatched. This CDR3 is built from 19 residues. Germline values: CDR1 MNHNS, CDR2 SASEGT. The CDR3 sequence: CASSRPRTGVAYSNQPQHF. The CDR3 DNA sequence: TGTGCCAGCAGTCGGCCCCGGACAGGGGTGGCCTATAGCAATCAGCCCCAGCATTTT.

The chain couples TRBV12-3 or TRBV12-4 to TRBJ1-2; D is unclear. With 7 bases removed from V and 9 bases from J, the gap between germline ends came to 15 bases. This CDR3 region has 12 residues. The CDR3 DNA follows: TGTGCCAGCACCCAATTCTCCGGGCGCTACACCTTC. The encoded protein is CASTQFSGRYTF.

This clonotype was counted ten times or more. This chain links TRBV4-2 with TRBJ1-4, with D unresolved. Germline V gives CDR1 LGHNA, CDR2 YNFKEQ. CDR3 length equals 14 residues. V lost 1 base and J lost 5, with 8 bases in between. CDR3 in DNA: TGTGCCAGCAGCCAAGGGGGAACAAATGAAAAACTGTTTTTT. The encoded protein is CASSQGGTNEKLFF.

On this clonotype itself: Sequence at one end of the junction differs from germline and may be a read error. The chain joins TRBV6-1 to TRBJ1-2; D gene unclear. Germline values: CDR1 MNHNS, CDR2 SASEGT. The CDR3 is 14 residues long. The DNA of the CDR3 is TGTGCCAGCAGTGTGGCAGGCCTTAACTATGACTACACCTTC. This sequence encodes CASSVAGLNYDYTF.

The V gene is TRBV5-5, the J gene TRBJ2-1, with D tentatively TRBD2 (6 bases). The V gene lost 2 bases and the J gene lost 0 bases, with 15 bases spanning the gap. CDR1 and CDR2 from the germline V gene are SGHKS and YYEKEE (reference sequence). The CDR3 runs 17 residues. The CDR3 DNA sequence: TGTGCCAGCAGCTTAAGATCCGGGGGAGGCTCCTACAATGAGCAGTTCTTC. Its translation: CASSLRSGGGSYNEQFF.

The table lists this clonotype with a few counts. This may be a read error: a much more frequent sequence differs by one nucleotide. This rearrangement joins TRBV11-3 to TRBJ2-1; D ambiguous. Trimming removed 1 base from V and 8 bases from J, with 6 bases in between. CDR1 is SGHNT, CDR2 YENEEA, per germline. This CDR3 has 12 residues. In nucleotides, the CDR3 is TGTGCCAGCAGCTTAGGATACTATGAGCAGTTCTTC. As protein: CASSLGYYEQFF.

This clonotype has at least ten counts. This chain connects TRBV5-1 to TRBJ2-3; the D gene is possibly TRBD2 (6 bases). Between the trimmed V and J ends, which lost 3 bases and 3 bases, there was a span of 11 bases. The CDR3 is 14 residues long. CDR1 is SGHRS, CDR2 YFSETQ, per germline. The CDR3 sequence: CASSSGTSTDTQYF. Written as DNA, the CDR3 is TGCGCCAGCAGCTCCGGGACTTCTACAGATACGCAGTATTTT.

CDR3 coding DNA: TGCGCCAGCAGCCTAGACACCTATGGCTACACCTTC. Its translation: CASSLDTYGYTF. The chain joins TRBV5-1 to TRBJ1-2; D unresolved. The germline gives CDR1 SGHRS, CDR2 YFSETQ. V was trimmed by 4 bases and J by 4 bases, leaving 8 bases between them. This CDR3 region has 12 residues.

V gene TRBV7-6 combines with J gene TRBJ2-7; 7 positions agree with TRBD2. The CDR3 covers 15 residues. The trim removed 5 bases at V and 5 bases at J, leaving 12 bases unmatched. Germline V CDR1 and CDR2: SGHVS, FNYEAQ. CDR3 in amino acids: CASSLESGASDEQYF. The DNA for the CDR3 is TGTGCCAGCAGCCTCGAAAGCGGGGCTTCCGACGAGCAGTACTTC.

Concerning this clonotype: This may come from a read error, since a much larger clone is one base off. J is TRBJ1-4 and V is TRBV6-1, with 8 nucleotides matching TRBD1. Germline V gene data show CDR1 as MNHNS and CDR2 as SASEGT. This CDR3 comprises 15 residues. CDR3 sequence reads: CASIPRGQGNEKPFF. The CDR3 DNA reads as TGTGCCAGCATACCCAGGGGGCAGGGTAATGAAAAACCGTTTTTT.

This clonotype turned up a few times. The chain employs TRBV20-1 and TRBJ1-5; D remains unclear. The V end lost 5 bases, the J end lost 0 bases, and 5 bases lay between the germline ends. CDR1 and CDR2 from the germline V gene are DFQATT and SNEGSKA (reference sequence). The CDR3 length is 12 residues. CDR3: CSAVSSNQPQHF. The CDR3 DNA sequence: TGCAGTGCTGTCAGTAGCAATCAGCCCCAGCATTTT.